Presented here are 14 T cell receptor beta chains from one specimen sequenced in a study of T cells in localized non-small cell lung cancer. Some clones are missing from TCRdb's copy, which holds only in-frame ones; the method was immunoSEQ multiplex PCR. The sample lists some 2,900 clones; 29% were seen once. The sample consisted of lung tumor tissue, taken before any cancer treatment. These receptors came from a male donor at least 60 years old with stage II squamous cell lung carcinoma.

This clone was picked up a small number of times. V usage is TRBV5-1 and J usage is TRBJ1-6; D not certain. This CDR3 is built from 15 residues. Trimming removed 3 bases from V and 7 bases from J, with 14 bases in between. Germline lookup yields CDR1 SGHRS and CDR2 YFSETQ. The CDR3 nucleotides read TGCGCCAGCAGCTCCGGTTTGACACACAATTCACCCCTCCACTTT. This translates into CASSSGLTHNSPLHF.

This chain connects TRBV6-8 to TRBJ2-5; the D gene is possibly TRBD2 (5 bases). CDR1 is MNHGY, CDR2 SAAAGT, per germline. V shed 7 bases and J shed 0 bases, with 15 bases lying between them. This CDR3 region has 15 residues. CDR3 sequence: CASNPVGAYQETQYF. DNA of the CDR3: TGTGCCAGCAACCCTGTGGGAGCGTACCAAGAGACCCAGTACTTC.

This clone was seen a handful of times. V usage is TRBV19 and J usage is TRBJ1-5; TRBD1 matches 10 bases. Germline trimming cut 7 bases from V and 2 bases from J; bases unmatched to any gene: 5. The CDR3 has 15 residues. Germline CDR1 LNHDA, CDR2 SQIVND (reference sequence). This CDR3 reads CASMGGQGGNQPQHF. For the CDR3, the DNA is TGTGCCAGTATGGGAGGACAGGGGGGCAATCAGCCCCAGCATTTT.

Ten or more counts support this clone. V usage is TRBV7-1 and J usage is TRBJ2-1; either TRBD1 or TRBD2 may fit D (5 bases each). TRBV7-1 is flagged as an ORF with uncertain function. The CDR3 is made up of 13 amino acids. Trimming took off 6 bases at V and 8 bases at J, with 14 bases between the two ends. The CDR3 protein is CASSWDLRDEQFF. The DNA for the CDR3 is TGTGCCAGCAGTTGGGACCTGCGCGATGAGCAGTTCTTC.

This chain connects TRBV11-3 to TRBJ1-1; 9 bases agree with TRBD1. CDR1 SGHNT and CDR2 YENEEA come from the germline V gene. The trim removed 3 bases at V and 5 bases at J, leaving 7 bases unmatched. The CDR3 is 15 amino acids. DNA for the CDR3: TGTGCCAGCAGCTTGGGAGGACAGGGGAGAACTGAAGCTTTCTTT. Translation: CASSLGGQGRTEAFF.

The chain joins TRBV5-1 to TRBJ2-1, with D uncertain. Germline V gene data show CDR1 as SGHRS and CDR2 as YFSETQ. The CDR3 runs to 14 residues. Trimming took 4 bases from V and 9 from J, leaving 17 bases between them. This chain's CDR3 is CASSPVSRHFEQFF. For the CDR3, the DNA is TGCGCCAGCAGCCCCGTTTCTAGACACTTTGAGCAGTTCTTC. The whole variable domain, filled in from reference TRBV5-1 and TRBJ2-1, reads KAGVTQTPRYLIKTRGQQVTLSCSPISGHRSVSWYQQTPGQGLQFLFEYFSETQRNKGNFPGRFSGRQFSNSRSEMNVSTLELGDSALYLCASSPVSRHFEQFFGPGTRLTVL.

Sample share makes this clone medium-sized. The chain carries TRBV6-8 and TRBJ1-2, with TRBD1 matching over 9 bases. Germline-derived CDR1 and CDR2 are MNHGY and SAAAGT. This CDR3 region has 15 residues. V shed 4 bases and J 5 bases; nucleotides not matched to a gene: 8. CDR3 sequence (DNA): TGTGCCAGCAGTTCAGGGACAGGGAGAAGATATGGCTACACCTTC. Its translation: CASSSGTGRRYGYTF.

The chain combines TRBV19 with TRBJ2-3, with 8 bases aligning to TRBD2. J was trimmed by 6 bases and V by 5 bases; bases with no gene match: 10. The CDR3 has 15 residues. Germline V CDR1 and CDR2: LNHDA, SQIVND (reference sequence). This CDR3 is CASSLTGGAQDTQYF. The CDR3 DNA is TGTGCCAGTAGTTTAACCGGGGGGGCCCAGGATACGCAGTATTTT. The whole variable domain, filled in from reference TRBV19 and TRBJ2-3, reads DGGITQSPKYLFRKEGQNVTLSCEQNLNHDAMYWYRQDPGQGLRLIYYSQIVNDFQKGDIAEGYSVSREKKESFPLTVTSAQKNPTAFYLCASSLTGGAQDTQYFGPGTRLTVL.

The chain carries TRBV29-1 and TRBJ2-1; the D gene is possibly TRBD2 (6 bases). V lost 6 bases to trimming and J lost 5 bases, with 14 bases between them. This CDR3 is built from 13 residues. From germline, CDR1 is SQVTM and CDR2 ANQGSEA. CDR3 loop: CSVAGTYDNEQFF. DNA for the CDR3: TGCAGCGTGGCCGGGACTTATGACAATGAGCAGTTCTTC.

The table lists this clone with a count of one. The rearrangement links TRBV14 to TRBJ2-1, with 10 bases aligning to TRBD2. Germline values: CDR1 SGHDN, CDR2 FVKESK. The CDR3 runs 15 residues. The junction had 5 bases not matched to a gene; V was cut back by 6 bases and J by 3 bases. DNA for the CDR3: TGTGCCAGCAGACGGGGACTAGCGAGCTACAATGAGCAGTTCTTC. This gives the protein CASRRGLASYNEQFF.

This chain links TRBV9 with TRBJ1-1; D unresolved. CDR1 SGDLS and CDR2 YYNGEE come from the germline V gene. The CDR3 sequence is 13 residues long. The V gene lost 1 base and the J gene lost 5 bases, with 9 bases spanning the gap. DNA for the CDR3: TGTGCCAGCAGCGTAAGTAGTGGGACTGAAGCTTTCTTT. Translating gives CASSVSSGTEAFF.

The rearrangement joins TRBV19 to TRBJ2-3; D gene uncertain. V gave up 3 bases and J gave up 0 bases, with 10 bases separating them. Germline V gene data show CDR1 as LNHDA and CDR2 as SQIVND (reference sequence). The CDR3 length is 15 residues. The CDR3 sequence is CASSIRAASTDTQYF. As DNA, the CDR3 is TGTGCCAGTAGTATCCGCGCCGCTAGCACAGATACGCAGTATTTT.

The sample holds a few counts of this clone. One junction end disagrees with the germline gene, perhaps due to a read error. The gene calls are TRBV9 and TRBJ2-3; 9 positions agree with TRBD2. CDR3 length: 15 residues. Germline CDR1 and CDR2: SGDLS and YYNGEE. The CDR3 DNA reads TGTGCCAGCACCGTAGGGGGAGCGGGGGGCGATACGCAGTATTTT. Amino acids: CASTVGGAGGDTQYF.

The chain carries TRBV18 and TRBJ1-4; the D is unclear. There are 16 residues in the CDR3. Trimming left V 3 bases short and J 0 bases short, with 11 bases between. Germline CDR1 and CDR2: KGHSH and LQKENI. CDR3 in DNA: TGTGCCAGCTCACCCACCGGGGAGGCAACTAATGAAAAACTGTTTTTT. This gives the protein CASSPTGEATNEKLFF.